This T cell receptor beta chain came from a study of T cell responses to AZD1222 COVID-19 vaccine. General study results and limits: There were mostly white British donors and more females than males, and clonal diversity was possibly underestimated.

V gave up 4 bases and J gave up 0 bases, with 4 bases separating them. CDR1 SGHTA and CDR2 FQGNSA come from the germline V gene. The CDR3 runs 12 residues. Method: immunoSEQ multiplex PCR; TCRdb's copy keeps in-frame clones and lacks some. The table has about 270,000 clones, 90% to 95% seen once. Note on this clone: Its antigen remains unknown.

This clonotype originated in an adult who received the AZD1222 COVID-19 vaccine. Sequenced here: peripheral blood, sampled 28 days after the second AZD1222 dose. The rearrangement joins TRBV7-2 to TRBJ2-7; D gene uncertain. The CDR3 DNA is TGTGCCAGCAGCTCCTACTCCTACGAGCAGTACTTC. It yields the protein CASSSYSYEQYF.